This is a list of T cell receptor beta chains from one sample in a study of Ad26.COV2.S vaccination and SARS-CoV-2 variants. TCRdb's table, derived via immunoSEQ multiplex PCR, lists solely in-frame clones and lacks some. Among 300,000 to 400,000 clones listed, about 82% were seen once. Here the sequenced sample was peripheral blood, taken in a trial of Ad26.COV2.S vaccine versus placebo. The source of these receptors is a person aged 18 to 65 who received the Ad26.COV2.S COVID-19 vaccine or a placebo. Each CDR3 is given with its conserved first and last residue. Fields, in order: CDR3 length, V gene, J gene, clone size, D gene, CDR3 protein, CDR3 DNA. A D gene is named only where the DNA matches it firmly. The size entry is marked missing in some rows and otherwise reads once, few, many or a size class.

19	TRBV7-9	TRBJ1-2	-	TRBD1	CASSTDRGLFSRLGYGYTF	TGTGCCAGCAGTACGGACAGGGGGCTATTTTCACGATTAGGCTATGGCTACACCTTC
15	TRBV30	TRBJ2-1	-	-	CAWSKTRGLRNEQFF	TGTGCCTGGAGCAAGACTAGAGGTTTGCGCAATGAGCAGTTCTTC
15	TRBV19	TRBJ1-6	-	TRBD1	CASAPLTGGNSPLHF	TGTGCCAGTGCACCTCTGACAGGGGGGAATTCACCCCTCCACTTT
17	TRBV18	TRBJ2-2	-	TRBD1	CASSPSSGTGNTGELFF	TGTGCCAGCTCACCATCCTCCGGGACAGGGAACACCGGGGAGCTGTTTTTT
14	TRBV3-1/TRBV3-2	TRBJ1-2	once	-	CASSQVRGMGGYTF	TGTGCCAGCAGCCAAGTAAGGGGCATGGGAGGCTACACCTTC
11	TRBV12-3/TRBV12-4	TRBJ2-3	-	TRBD1	CASSRLAGTAF	TGTGCCAGCAGCCGATTGGCCGGGACAGCTTTT
15	TRBV7-9	TRBJ2-3	-	TRBD2	CASSQWTGGPDTQYF	TGTGCCAGCTCTCAGTGGACGGGGGGGCCAGATACGCAGTATTTT
13	TRBV27	TRBJ2-7	-	-	CASGRASAYEQYF	TGTGCCAGCGGCCGGGCCAGCGCCTACGAGCAGTACTTC
12	TRBV6-5	TRBJ2-7	-	-	CASRGGIYEQYF	TGTGCCAGCAGGGGGGGAATCTACGAGCAGTACTTC
14	TRBV4-1	TRBJ1-2	-	-	CASSQAIRDHGYTF	TGCGCCAGCAGCCAAGCGATAAGGGATCATGGCTACACCTTC
17	TRBV19	TRBJ1-5	-	-	CASSIVGAGDWGQPQHF	TGTGCCAGTAGTATAGTGGGGGCGGGAGATTGGGGTCAGCCCCAGCATTTT
15	TRBV9	TRBJ2-1	-	TRBD2	CASSVRGNTRDEQFF	TGTGCCAGCAGCGTGCGGGGGAACACAAGGGATGAGCAGTTCTTC
16	TRBV4-1	TRBJ1-6	few	TRBD1	CASSQIWGQGAAPLHF	TGCGCCAGCAGCCAGATTTGGGGACAGGGGGCGGCACCCCTCCACTTT
17	TRBV4-1	TRBJ1-6	-	-	CASSPTGARELNSPLHF	TGCGCCAGCAGCCCAACGGGGGCCAGGGAACTTAATTCACCCCTCCACTTT
13	TRBV12-3/TRBV12-4	TRBJ2-3	-	-	CASSTTGKDTQYF	TGTGCCAGCAGTACCACAGGGAAAGATACGCAGTATTTT
14	TRBV11-2	TRBJ2-5	-	TRBD2	CASRATSWVETQYF	TGTGCCAGCAGGGCGACTAGCTGGGTGGAGACCCAGTACTTC
17	TRBV4-3	TRBJ2-2	-	-	CASSQGGGNANTGELFF	TGCGCCAGCAGCCAAGGCGGAGGGAACGCGAACACCGGGGAGCTGTTTTTT
11	TRBV6-2/TRBV6-3	TRBJ2-7	-	-	CASSNTAGYYF	TGTGCCAGCAGTAATACAGCAGGGTATTACTTC
14	TRBV18	TRBJ2-6	-	-	CASKTSSGANVLTF	TGTGCCAGCAAAACTAGTTCTGGGGCCAACGTCCTGACTTTC
13	TRBV5-1	TRBJ2-5	-	-	CASSPSPRETQYF	TGCGCCAGCAGCCCCAGCCCTCGGGAGACCCAGTACTTC
16	TRBV5-1	TRBJ1-2	-	TRBD1	CASSSGQAPSNYGYTF	TGCGCCAGCAGCTCGGGACAGGCCCCCTCTAACTATGGCTACACCTTC
13	TRBV5-8	TRBJ1-2	-	-	CASRERGSYGYTF	TGTGCCAGCAGAGAACGGGGGAGCTATGGCTACACCTTC
14	TRBV25-1	TRBJ2-5	-	-	CASRGYGGQETQYF	TGTGCCAGCAGGGGGTATGGGGGCCAAGAGACCCAGTACTTC
14	TRBV5-1	TRBJ1-5	-	-	CASSEGTKSQPQHF	TGCGCCAGCAGCGAAGGGACAAAATCTCAGCCCCAGCATTTT
13	TRBV30	TRBJ1-1	-	-	CAWSVGRNTEAFF	TGTGCCTGGAGTGTAGGCCGGAACACTGAAGCTTTCTTT
15	TRBV6-5	TRBJ2-5	-	TRBD1	CASSYLDRGQETQYF	TGTGCCAGCAGCTATCTTGACAGGGGGCAAGAGACCCAGTACTTC
14	TRBV9	TRBJ1-1	-	TRBD1	CASSFRGRGTEAFF	TGTGCCAGCAGCTTCAGGGGGCGGGGGACTGAAGCTTTCTTT
16	TRBV6-1	TRBJ1-2	-	-	CASSELPGTAIYGYTF	TGTGCCAGCAGTGAACTACCCGGGACGGCGATCTATGGCTACACCTTC
15	TRBV30	TRBJ2-5	-	TRBD2	CAWSVLAGVQETQYF	TGTGCCTGGAGTGTACTAGCGGGGGTACAAGAGACCCAGTACTTC
15	TRBV18	TRBJ1-6	-	-	CASSPMGGNNSPLHF	TGTGCCAGCTCACCAATGGGCGGAAATAATTCACCCCTCCACTTT
16	TRBV6-1	TRBJ2-7	-	-	CASSVNTGLRFAEQYF	TGTGCCAGCAGTGTAAACACAGGCCTTCGGTTCGCCGAGCAGTACTTC
16	TRBV9	TRBJ1-3	-	TRBD1	CASSVSGTASGNTIYF	TGTGCCAGCAGCGTGAGCGGGACAGCCTCTGGAAACACCATATATTTT
13	TRBV3-1/TRBV3-2	TRBJ2-4	-	-	CASSQDRSVGQYF	TGTGCCAGCAGCCAAGATCGCTCCGTCGGTCAGTACTTC
15	TRBV7-2	TRBJ2-2	-	-	CASSFTDLPTGELFF	TGTGCCAGCAGCTTTACCGATTTGCCCACCGGGGAGCTGTTTTTT
17	TRBV3-1/TRBV3-2	TRBJ2-3	-	-	CASSQEVPGSGTDTQYF	TGTGCCAGCAGCCAAGAAGTTCCGGGTTCCGGCACAGATACGCAGTATTTT
17	TRBV5-4	TRBJ2-5	-	TRBD2	CASSPSTWTSPQETQYF	TGTGCCAGCAGCCCTTCGACTTGGACTAGTCCCCAAGAGACCCAGTACTTC
14	TRBV6-2/TRBV6-3	TRBJ2-7	-	TRBD1	CASSYYRGAGEQYF	TGTGCCAGCAGTTATTACAGGGGTGCTGGTGAGCAGTACTTC
15	TRBV5-1	TRBJ2-2	-	-	CASSLAFSTNGELFF	TGCGCCAGCAGCTTGGCCTTCAGCACCAACGGGGAGCTGTTTTTT
20	TRBV7-6	TRBJ2-5	-	TRBD2	CASSLVVWRGGGDGRETQYF	TGTGCCAGCAGCTTAGTTGTGTGGCGGGGGGGCGGCGATGGTAGGGAGACCCAGTACTTC
14	TRBV7-2	TRBJ2-7	-	-	CASSVTRASYEQYF	TGTGCCAGCAGCGTCACCAGGGCCTCCTACGAGCAGTACTTC
13	TRBV6-2/TRBV6-3	TRBJ1-2	-	-	CASSPDSLGGYTF	TGTGCCAGCAGTCCGGACTCCTTGGGCGGCTACACCTTC
15	TRBV5-1	TRBJ2-7	-	TRBD1	CASSLAAGGVYEQYF	TGCGCCAGCAGCTTGGCCGCAGGGGGAGTCTACGAGCAGTACTTC
14	TRBV5-6	TRBJ2-2	-	-	CASSLGTQTGELFF	TGTGCCAGCAGCTTAGGGACGCAAACCGGGGAGCTGTTTTTT
16	TRBV5-1	TRBJ1-1	-	TRBD1	CASSATGTGMNTEAFF	TGCGCCAGCAGCGCGACCGGGACAGGTATGAACACTGAAGCTTTCTTT
13	TRBV2	TRBJ2-2	few	TRBD1	CASGGTGTGELFF	TGTGCCAGCGGAGGGACAGGGACCGGGGAGCTGTTTTTT
14	TRBV19	TRBJ1-5	-	-	CASKDVQSNQPQHF	TGTGCCAGTAAGGACGTGCAGAGCAATCAGCCCCAGCATTTT
18	TRBV5-1	TRBJ2-3	-	TRBD2	CASSLDPGSGGGTDTQYF	TGCGCCAGCAGCTTGGACCCCGGAAGCGGGGGGGGCACAGATACGCAGTATTTT
15	TRBV7-2	TRBJ2-7	-	-	CASSLAWGLQNEQYF	TGTGCCAGCAGCTTAGCGTGGGGACTCCAAAACGAGCAGTACTTC
15	TRBV7-2	TRBJ1-3	once	-	CASSLAEGAGNTIYF	TGTGCCAGCAGCTTAGCCGAAGGCGCTGGAAACACCATATATTTT
16	TRBV14	TRBJ1-3	once	-	CASSQVQGSSGNTIYF	TGTGCCAGCAGCCAAGTACAGGGTAGCTCTGGAAACACCATATATTTT
18	TRBV19	TRBJ1-5	-	-	CASSIRRARGFGGQPQHF	TGTGCCAGTAGTATTAGGAGGGCGCGTGGGTTTGGTGGTCAGCCCCAGCATTTT
12	TRBV3-1/TRBV3-2	TRBJ1-1	-	-	CASSQGYTEAFF	TGTGCCAGCAGCCAAGGGTACACTGAAGCTTTCTTT
14	TRBV6-5	TRBJ2-2	-	TRBD1	CASSYEGARGELFF	TGTGCCAGCAGTTACGAGGGGGCGAGGGGGGAGCTGTTTTTT
16	TRBV18	TRBJ1-6	-	TRBD1	CASSPRSDRGYSPLHF	TGTGCCAGCTCACCCCGGTCCGACAGGGGGTATTCACCCCTCCACTTT
16	TRBV2	TRBJ1-5	-	-	CASSEATPGVDQPQHF	TGTGCCAGCAGTGAAGCGACCCCGGGGGTGGATCAGCCCCAGCATTTT
14	TRBV3-1/TRBV3-2	TRBJ2-3	-	-	CASSQDPLLDTQYF	TGTGCCAGCAGCCAAGATCCCTTATTGGATACGCAGTATTTT
16	TRBV18	TRBJ1-4	-	-	CASSLVRAPQGEKLFF	TGTGCCAGCTCACTAGTCCGGGCCCCCCAGGGAGAAAAACTGTTTTTT